The present T cell receptor (beta chain) was sequenced within a study of OX40 agonist ivuxolimab in advanced cancers. The data were produced by immunoSEQ multiplex PCR, yet TCRdb's version contains in-frame clones alone and is incomplete. Of about 24,000 clones listed, around 75% are singletons. There are a few counts of this clone. The germline V and J ends were trimmed by 5 bases and 5 bases, with 15 bases remaining between them. The CDR3 sequence is 14 residues long. CDR1 SEHNR and CDR2 FQNEAQ come from the germline V gene (reference sequence). This chain joins TRBV7-9 and TRBJ1-2, with D unresolved. This TCR was sampled from an adult with an advanced solid tumor such as melanoma, head and neck, liver or kidney cancer. The input for sequencing was CD4+ or CD8+ T cells sorted from blood, taken in a trial of the OX40 agonist ivuxolimab. The CDR3 DNA sequence: TGTGCCAGCAGCCCGGGGATCAGGATTTATGGCTACACCTTC. This translates into CASSPGIRIYGYTF.